The sequence of this T cell receptor (beta chain) was determined in a study of shared clonotypes between healthy human individuals. TCRdb's copy holds only in-frame clones and misses some; the assay was immunoSEQ multiplex PCR. The sample includes around 2,000,000 clones, about 95% of them seen just once. Per the germline V gene, CDR1 is MNHEY and CDR2 is SVGAGI. This CDR3 has 15 amino acids. The junction had 9 bases not matched to a gene; V was cut back by 2 bases and J by 7 bases. The naive CD8 subset, CD45RO-negative cells positively selected for CCR7, excluded terminally differentiated effector memory CD45RA+ cells.

Material for sequencing was naive CD8+ T cells sorted from blood. V usage is TRBV6-5 and J usage is TRBJ1-2, with 8 bases matching TRBD1. The clonotype comes from a man aged 18 to 30 in good health. CDR3 coding DNA: TGTGCCAGCAGTTACGGGGCAGGGGGCGCGGGTGGCTACACCTTC. It yields the protein CASSYGAGGAGGYTF.